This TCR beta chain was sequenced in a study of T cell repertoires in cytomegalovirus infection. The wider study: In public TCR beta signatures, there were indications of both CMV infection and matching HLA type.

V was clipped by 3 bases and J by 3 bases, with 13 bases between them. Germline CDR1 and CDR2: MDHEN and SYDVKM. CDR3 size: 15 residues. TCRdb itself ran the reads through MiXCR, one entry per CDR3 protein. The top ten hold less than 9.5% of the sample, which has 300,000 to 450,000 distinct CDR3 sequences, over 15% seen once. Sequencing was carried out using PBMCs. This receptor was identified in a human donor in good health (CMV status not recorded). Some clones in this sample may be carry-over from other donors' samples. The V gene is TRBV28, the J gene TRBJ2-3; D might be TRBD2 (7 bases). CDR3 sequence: CASSLLEGGTDTQYF. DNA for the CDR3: TGTGCCAGCAGTTTGTTAGAGGGGGGGACAGATACGCAGTATTTT.